Listed below are T cell receptor beta chains from one sample, sequenced in a study of control samples from healthy donors and cancer patients. Profiled with immunoSEQ multiplex PCR; TCRdb holds only in-frame clones, not every one. Seen here are roughly 88,000 clones, more than 85% observed once, and the top ten hold 0.92%. The sample was blood. The receptors originated from a woman in her twenties or thirties in good health. CDR3s include the opening cysteine and the closing phenylalanine or tryptophan. A D gene is named only where the DNA matches it firmly. Clone size is stated in some rows and not others, as once, few, many or a class when expanded.

CDR3 DNA: TGTGCCAGCAGCCGGACAGGGAGTAATGAAAAACTGTTTTTT
CDR3 protein: CASSRTGSNEKLFF
V gene: TRBV6-5
clone size: .
D gene: TRBD1
J gene: TRBJ1-4

CDR3 DNA: TGTGCCAGCAGCACCAACAGGGGGGTGAGCAATCAGCCCCAGCATTTT
CDR3 protein: CASSTNRGVSNQPQHF
V gene: TRBV6-2/TRBV6-3
clone size: .
D gene: TRBD1
J gene: TRBJ1-5

CDR3 DNA: TGTGCCAGCAGCTCGATGCTCGGACAGGGGGCGGGTAATGAGCAGTTCTTC
CDR3 protein: CASSSMLGQGAGNEQFF
V gene: TRBV7-9
clone size: .
D gene: TRBD1
J gene: TRBJ2-1

CDR3 DNA: TGTGCCAGCAGTGAGTCCAGGGCCGCCGGCTACACCTTC
CDR3 protein: CASSESRAAGYTF
V gene: TRBV6-1
clone size: .
D gene: .
J gene: TRBJ1-2

CDR3 DNA: TGTGCCATCAGAGGGGGGACCGCTGGTAATGGCTACACCTTC
CDR3 protein: CAIRGGTAGNGYTF
V gene: TRBV10-3
clone size: .
D gene: .
J gene: TRBJ1-2

CDR3 DNA: TGTGCCAGCAGCCATGCCGGGACAGGGGGCTACAATGAGCAGTTCTTC
CDR3 protein: CASSHAGTGGYNEQFF
V gene: TRBV14
clone size: .
D gene: TRBD1
J gene: TRBJ2-1

CDR3 DNA: TGCGCCAGCAGCTCAAGTCGAGGGGGGGTCAGCACAGATACGCAGTATTTT
CDR3 protein: CASSSSRGGVSTDTQYF
V gene: TRBV5-1
clone size: .
D gene: .
J gene: TRBJ2-3

CDR3 DNA: TGTGCCAGCACCCCGACAGGATGGAACACTGAAGCTTTCTTT
CDR3 protein: CASTPTGWNTEAFF
V gene: TRBV6-5
clone size: once
D gene: .
J gene: TRBJ1-1

CDR3 DNA: TGTGCCAGCAGCTCCGTTGGCGGAATAGCCAAAAACATTCAGTACTTC
CDR3 protein: CASSSVGGIAKNIQYF
V gene: TRBV7-6
clone size: .
D gene: .
J gene: TRBJ2-4

CDR3 DNA: TGCGCCAGCTTCGGACAGGGGCCATCCTACGAGCAGTACTTC
CDR3 protein: CASFGQGPSYEQYF
V gene: TRBV10-2
clone size: once
D gene: TRBD1
J gene: TRBJ2-7

CDR3 DNA: TGTGCCAGTAGTATAGATCCGAGGCACACTGAAGCTTTCTTT
CDR3 protein: CASSIDPRHTEAFF
V gene: TRBV19
clone size: .
D gene: .
J gene: TRBJ1-1

CDR3 DNA: TGTGCCAGCAGGGGAGTAGATTTAAATACGCAGTATTTT
CDR3 protein: CASRGVDLNTQYF
V gene: TRBV6-5
clone size: .
D gene: .
J gene: TRBJ2-3

CDR3 DNA: TGTGCCAGCAGCCGTTACGCTGAAGCTTTCTTT
CDR3 protein: CASSRYAEAFF
V gene: TRBV7-9
clone size: .
D gene: .
J gene: TRBJ1-1

CDR3 DNA: TGTGCCAGCAGTCTAACTAGCGGGAGCAATGAGCAGTTCTTC
CDR3 protein: CASSLTSGSNEQFF
V gene: TRBV6-6
clone size: many
D gene: TRBD2
J gene: TRBJ2-1

CDR3 DNA: TGTGCCAGCAGCCAAGAAGCAGCTAGCGTATTAAAGACCCAGTACTTC
CDR3 protein: CASSQEAASVLKTQYF
V gene: TRBV3-1/TRBV3-2
clone size: .
D gene: .
J gene: TRBJ2-5

CDR3 DNA: TGTGCCAGCACCCCCCCCAGGGCAGACTATGGCTACACCTTC
CDR3 protein: CASTPPRADYGYTF
V gene: TRBV5-6
clone size: .
D gene: .
J gene: TRBJ1-2

CDR3 DNA: TGTGCCAGCAGCTTACTACAGGGGTCGGGGCGTCAGCCCCAGCATTTT
CDR3 protein: CASSLLQGSGRQPQHF
V gene: TRBV11-2
clone size: .
D gene: TRBD1
J gene: TRBJ1-5

CDR3 DNA: TGTGCCAGCAGTGGCCGGGACAGAAGGTCCTACGAGCAGTACTTC
CDR3 protein: CASSGRDRRSYEQYF
V gene: TRBV6-2/TRBV6-3
clone size: .
D gene: TRBD1
J gene: TRBJ2-7

CDR3 DNA: TGTGCCAGCAGGGGACAGGGGGCTACAGATACGCAGTATTTT
CDR3 protein: CASRGQGATDTQYF
V gene: TRBV6-6
clone size: .
D gene: TRBD1
J gene: TRBJ2-3

CDR3 DNA: TGTGCCAGTAGCCCGACAGGGGGGGGCACTGAAGCTTTCTTT
CDR3 protein: CASSPTGGGTEAFF
V gene: TRBV19
clone size: .
D gene: TRBD1
J gene: TRBJ1-1

CDR3 DNA: TGTGCCAGTAGCCCCGCGATGGCTAGCGGGACTAGCTCCTACAATGAGCAGTTCTTC
CDR3 protein: CASSPAMASGTSSYNEQFF
V gene: TRBV19
clone size: .
D gene: TRBD2
J gene: TRBJ2-1

CDR3 DNA: TGTGCCAGCAGCGACCGACGGGGTAGAGAAGCTTTCTTT
CDR3 protein: CASSDRRGREAFF
V gene: TRBV7-2
clone size: .
D gene: .
J gene: TRBJ1-1

CDR3 DNA: TGTGCCAGCAGCCCAACAGGAGTATCTGGAAACACCATATATTTT
CDR3 protein: CASSPTGVSGNTIYF
V gene: TRBV28
clone size: .
D gene: .
J gene: TRBJ1-3

CDR3 DNA: TGCGCCAGCAGCTTGGTCCCCGACAACCCCTACGAGCAGTACTTC
CDR3 protein: CASSLVPDNPYEQYF
V gene: TRBV5-1
clone size: .
D gene: .
J gene: TRBJ2-7

CDR3 DNA: TGTGCCAGCAGCTCACAGGGGGCAGGAAATTCACCCCTCCACTTT
CDR3 protein: CASSSQGAGNSPLHF
V gene: TRBV7-3
clone size: .
D gene: TRBD1
J gene: TRBJ1-6

CDR3 DNA: TGTGCCAGCAGTTTAGCCAGGGTTGATCAGCCCCAGCATTTT
CDR3 protein: CASSLARVDQPQHF
V gene: TRBV6-5
clone size: few
D gene: .
J gene: TRBJ1-5

CDR3 DNA: TGCGCCAGCAGCTTACTAGACCAACTCTACGAGCAGTACTTC
CDR3 protein: CASSLLDQLYEQYF
V gene: TRBV5-1
clone size: .
D gene: .
J gene: TRBJ2-7

CDR3 DNA: TGTGCCAGCAGTCTTGGGCGGGACACAAATGAGCAGTTCTTC
CDR3 protein: CASSLGRDTNEQFF
V gene: TRBV21-1
clone size: .
D gene: .
J gene: TRBJ2-1

CDR3 DNA: TGTGCCAGCTCACCCCGCAGGGCTGCAACTAATGAAAAACTGTTTTTT
CDR3 protein: CASSPRRAATNEKLFF
V gene: TRBV18
clone size: .
D gene: .
J gene: TRBJ1-4

CDR3 DNA: TGCGCCAGCAGCCCGTTGGACCCCAGGGACTACGAGCAGTACTTC
CDR3 protein: CASSPLDPRDYEQYF
V gene: TRBV5-1
clone size: .
D gene: .
J gene: TRBJ2-7

CDR3 DNA: TGTGCCAGCAGCCCACCGGGACGGAGGGACATTCAGTACTTC
CDR3 protein: CASSPPGRRDIQYF
V gene: TRBV27
clone size: .
D gene: .
J gene: TRBJ2-4

CDR3 DNA: TGTGCCAGCAGTTTTGCCAGCACAGATACGCAGTATTTT
CDR3 protein: CASSFASTDTQYF
V gene: TRBV27
clone size: once
D gene: .
J gene: TRBJ2-3

CDR3 DNA: TGTGCCAGCAGTGCCTGGGACAAGGAGTACTTC
CDR3 protein: CASSAWDKEYF
V gene: TRBV2
clone size: .
D gene: .
J gene: TRBJ2-7

CDR3 DNA: TGTGCCTGGCGGTACCGGGACCCCCAGGACTACACCTTC
CDR3 protein: CAWRYRDPQDYTF
V gene: TRBV30
clone size: .
D gene: .
J gene: TRBJ1-2

CDR3 DNA: TGTGCCAGCAGCTTAGTACTAGCGGCCTACAATGAGCAGTTCTTC
CDR3 protein: CASSLVLAAYNEQFF
V gene: TRBV11-2
clone size: once
D gene: TRBD2
J gene: TRBJ2-1

CDR3 DNA: TGTGCCTGGACGTCGCGGCGGGGGTTGGATACGCAGTATTTT
CDR3 protein: CAWTSRRGLDTQYF
V gene: TRBV30
clone size: .
D gene: TRBD2
J gene: TRBJ2-3

CDR3 DNA: TGTGCCAGCAGCATCGGGACTAGCGGGAGGTTTGGAACGCAGTATTTT
CDR3 protein: CASSIGTSGRFGTQYF
V gene: TRBV9
clone size: .
D gene: TRBD2
J gene: TRBJ2-3

CDR3 DNA: TGCGCCAGCAGCCTTGACAGGGGAACAGATACGCAGTATTTT
CDR3 protein: CASSLDRGTDTQYF
V gene: TRBV5-1
clone size: .
D gene: TRBD1
J gene: TRBJ2-3

CDR3 DNA: TGTGCCAGCAGTGAACACGGGACAGATACGCAGTATTTT
CDR3 protein: CASSEHGTDTQYF
V gene: TRBV25-1
clone size: once
D gene: .
J gene: TRBJ2-3

CDR3 DNA: TGCAGCGTTGCATTTTATAGAGCTGAAGCTTTCTTT
CDR3 protein: CSVAFYRAEAFF
V gene: TRBV29-1
clone size: few
D gene: .
J gene: TRBJ1-1

CDR3 DNA: TGTGCCAGCAGCCAAGATCGGGCAAACACCATATATTTT
CDR3 protein: CASSQDRANTIYF
V gene: TRBV3-1/TRBV3-2
clone size: .
D gene: .
J gene: TRBJ1-3

CDR3 DNA: TGTGCCAGCAGAAACGGACCGAATTCACCCCTCCACTTT
CDR3 protein: CASRNGPNSPLHF
V gene: TRBV6-5
clone size: .
D gene: .
J gene: TRBJ1-6

CDR3 DNA: TGTGCCAGTAGCCCGGCAGGTTCCTACAATGAGCAGTTCTTC
CDR3 protein: CASSPAGSYNEQFF
V gene: TRBV19
clone size: once
D gene: .
J gene: TRBJ2-1

CDR3 DNA: TGTGCCAGCTCACCACGACTTGGGAATGAGCAGTTCTTC
CDR3 protein: CASSPRLGNEQFF
V gene: TRBV18
clone size: few
D gene: .
J gene: TRBJ2-1

CDR3 DNA: TGTGCCAGCAGCCAAGGGTCAGGGGCGGGGGTAGAGACCCAGTACTTC
CDR3 protein: CASSQGSGAGVETQYF
V gene: TRBV3-1/TRBV3-2
clone size: .
D gene: .
J gene: TRBJ2-5

CDR3 DNA: TGTGCCAGCGCGGGGACAAACTTCAATCAGCCCCAGCATTTT
CDR3 protein: CASAGTNFNQPQHF
V gene: TRBV2
clone size: .
D gene: .
J gene: TRBJ1-5

CDR3 DNA: TGTGCCAGCAGCCAACAACAGGGTACTAGCTCTGGAAACACCATATATTTT
CDR3 protein: CASSQQQGTSSGNTIYF
V gene: TRBV4-2
clone size: .
D gene: .
J gene: TRBJ1-3

CDR3 DNA: TGCGCCAGCAGCTCTACAGGGCTCACCGGGGAGCTGTTTTTT
CDR3 protein: CASSSTGLTGELFF
V gene: TRBV5-1
clone size: .
D gene: .
J gene: TRBJ2-2

CDR3 DNA: TGTGCCAGCAGTGAGCAGGGGGTCTACAATGAGCAGTTCTTC
CDR3 protein: CASSEQGVYNEQFF
V gene: TRBV2
clone size: .
D gene: TRBD1
J gene: TRBJ2-1

CDR3 DNA: TGTGCCAGTAGTAGTCAGGGGCACGGGGCCAACGTCCTGACTTTC
CDR3 protein: CASSSQGHGANVLTF
V gene: TRBV19
clone size: .
D gene: .
J gene: TRBJ2-6

CDR3 DNA: TGTGCCAGCAAATGGGACAGGCCATCCTACGAGCAGTACTTC
CDR3 protein: CASKWDRPSYEQYF
V gene: TRBV27
clone size: .
D gene: TRBD1
J gene: TRBJ2-7

CDR3 DNA: TGTGCCAGCAGCTTGGGACAGGGGCCAACGTATTCCGATGAAAAACTGTTTTTT
CDR3 protein: CASSLGQGPTYSDEKLFF
V gene: TRBV5-4
clone size: .
D gene: TRBD1
J gene: TRBJ1-4

CDR3 DNA: TGTGCCAGCAGCTCTCAGCCGATCGATAGCAATCAGCCCCAGCATTTT
CDR3 protein: CASSSQPIDSNQPQHF
V gene: TRBV7-6
clone size: .
D gene: .
J gene: TRBJ1-5

CDR3 DNA: TGTGCCAGCAGCCTAGCGGGGGTGAACACCGGGGAGCTGTTTTTT
CDR3 protein: CASSLAGVNTGELFF
V gene: TRBV9
clone size: .
D gene: TRBD2
J gene: TRBJ2-2

CDR3 DNA: TGTGCCATCAGCGAACAGGGGTCCAATCAGCCCCAGCATTTT
CDR3 protein: CAISEQGSNQPQHF
V gene: TRBV10-3
clone size: .
D gene: TRBD1
J gene: TRBJ1-5

CDR3 DNA: TGTGCCAGCAGCTTAGAAGGGAGAGTAACTGAAGCTTTCTTT
CDR3 protein: CASSLEGRVTEAFF
V gene: TRBV11-1
clone size: once
D gene: .
J gene: TRBJ1-1

CDR3 DNA: TGTGCCAGCAGCCGAAGTCCAGGGGCCCAAGAGACCCAGTACTTC
CDR3 protein: CASSRSPGAQETQYF
V gene: TRBV5-6
clone size: .
D gene: .
J gene: TRBJ2-5

CDR3 DNA: TGTGCCACGCAGGGTCTTAGCAATCAGCCCCAGCATTTT
CDR3 protein: CATQGLSNQPQHF
V gene: TRBV19
clone size: once
D gene: .
J gene: TRBJ1-5

CDR3 DNA: TGTGCCAGCAGTACGCGTGGGGGACATAGCAATCAGCCCCAGCATTTT
CDR3 protein: CASSTRGGHSNQPQHF
V gene: TRBV6-6
clone size: .
D gene: .
J gene: TRBJ1-5

CDR3 DNA: TGCGCCAGCAGCCAAGGAGGGTGGAATAATTCACCCCTCCACTTT
CDR3 protein: CASSQGGWNNSPLHF
V gene: TRBV4-1
clone size: .
D gene: .
J gene: TRBJ1-6